The clone carrying this TCR beta chain has a handful of counts. TCRdb's copy holds only in-frame clones and misses some; the assay was immunoSEQ multiplex PCR. The table records under 150,000 clones, around 80% of them present only once. V lost 4 bases, J lost 4 bases, and 12 bases stayed unmatched. The CDR3 has 17 amino acids. The V gene's germline CDR1 is SEHNR and CDR2 FQNEAQ (reference sequence). These data belong to a study of blood T cell repertoires in COVID-19. This clonotype originated in a man aged 35-49 years with acute COVID-19. The sequencing sample was made of PBMCs or T cells enriched from blood (not recorded which). This rearrangement joins TRBV7-9 to TRBJ2-1, with 8 positions matching TRBD1. CDR3 residues: CASSWGAGGKIYNEQFF. The CDR3 nucleotides are TGTGCCAGCAGCTGGGGGGCAGGGGGCAAGATATACAATGAGCAGTTCTTC.